A single sample is the source of the 29 T cell receptor beta chains below, sequenced in a study of OX40 agonist ivuxolimab in advanced cancers. Using immunoSEQ multiplex PCR, the repertoire was profiled, and TCRdb retains in-frame clones only, with some absent. The repertoire has under 65,000 clones, around 93% of them found once; the top ten carry about 0.4%. Sequences were derived from CD4+ or CD8+ T cells sorted from blood, sampled in a trial of the OX40 agonist ivuxolimab. Receptors originate from an adult with an advanced solid tumor such as melanoma, head and neck, liver or kidney cancer.

The genes are TRBV23-1 and TRBJ2-2; perhaps D is TRBD1 or TRBD2 (7 bases each). TRBV23-1 belongs to the ORF category, with a function that is uncertain. This CDR3 has 16 amino acids. Trimming took off 2 bases at V and 7 bases at J, with 17 bases between the two ends. CDR3 nucleotides: TGCGCCAGCAGTCAAGGGGACAGATCTAGCGGCGGGGAGCTGTTTTTT. It yields the protein CASSQGDRSSGGELFF.

The chain employs TRBV10-3 and TRBJ2-2, with D perhaps TRBD2 (5 bases). V was cut by 6 bases and J by 6 bases, with 17 bases left in between. The length of the CDR3 is 15 residues. The V gene's germline CDR1 is ENHRY and CDR2 SYGVKD. CDR3 amino acids: CAIREGDRTAGELFF. The CDR3, as DNA: TGTGCCATCAGAGAGGGTGACCGGACGGCCGGGGAGCTGTTTTTT.

The chain uses TRBV27 and TRBJ2-1; 13 bases are shared with TRBD2. Looked up from germline, CDR1 is MNHEY and CDR2 is SMNVEV (reference sequence). The CDR3 consists of 15 residues. Trimming removed 8 bases from V and 7 bases from J; junction bases left unmatched: 8. The CDR3 sequence: CASRPGLAGRNEQFF. In DNA form, the CDR3 reads TGTGCCAGCCGACCGGGACTAGCGGGAAGAAATGAGCAGTTCTTC.

The rearrangement links TRBV6-5 to TRBJ2-1; D unclear. Germline V lookup: CDR1 MNHEY, CDR2 SVGAGI. V lost 0 bases, J lost 6 bases, and 15 bases lay in between. The CDR3 is made up of 16 amino acids. CDR3 amino acids: CASSYSRSPSVNEQFF. Written as DNA, the CDR3 is TGTGCCAGCAGTTACTCGAGGTCCCCTTCAGTCAATGAGCAGTTCTTC.

The chain carries TRBV10-3 and TRBJ2-1, with 9 bases matching TRBD2. The CDR3 is 14 residues long. The germline CDR1 and CDR2 sequences are ENHRY and SYGVKD. V lost 6 bases, J lost 5 bases, and 5 bases stayed unmatched. The CDR3 coding sequence is TGTGCCATCAGCTTTAGCGGGAGAGACAATGAGCAGTTCTTC. Translated, it gives CAISFSGRDNEQFF.

To note about this clone: This CDR3 is also generated by other DNA sequences in the sample. The V call is TRBV30, the J call TRBJ1-1; a possible D gene is TRBD1 (6 bases). The CDR3 extends over 11 amino acids. Germline V CDR1 and CDR2: GTSNPN, SVGIG (reference sequence). Trimming stripped 2 bases from V and 5 bases from J, with 6 bases between. This CDR3 is CAWSRGTEAFF. CDR3 in DNA: TGTGCCTGGAGTAGGGGGACTGAAGCTTTCTTT. Full variable domain (remainder filled in from reference TRBV30 and TRBJ1-1): SQTIHQWPATLVQPVGSPLSLECTVEGTSNPNLYWYRQAAGRGLQLLFYSVGIGQISSEVPQNLSASRPQDRQFILSSKKLLLSDSGFYLCAWSRGTEAFFGQGTRLTVV.

The chain is built from TRBV15 and TRBJ1-5; 8 positions match TRBD1. CDR1 and CDR2 from the germline V gene are LNHNV and YYDKDF (reference sequence). This CDR3 is 14 amino acids long. V shed 3 bases and J 8 bases; nucleotides not matched to a gene: 6. The CDR3: CATSRDRESKPQHF. The CDR3 DNA reads TGTGCCACCAGCAGGGACAGGGAGAGCAAGCCCCAGCATTTT.

This chain links TRBV9 with TRBJ2-7; 7 bases align to TRBD1. V shed 3 bases, J shed 2 bases, and the junction held 5 bases outside the gene matches. The germline gives CDR1 SGDLS, CDR2 YYNGEE. This CDR3 comprises 14 residues. The CDR3 DNA is TGTGCCAGCAGCGACGAGGGACAGCCCTACGAGCAGTACTTC. This codes for CASSDEGQPYEQYF.

This rearrangement joins TRBV7-6 to TRBJ2-7; 10 positions agree with TRBD2. The germline V gene encodes CDR1 SGHVS and CDR2 FNYEAQ. CDR3 length equals 15 residues. After removal of 2 bases from V and 2 bases from J, the junction contained 3 bases not matched to a gene. This chain's CDR3 is CASSLRTSGPYEQYF. As DNA, the CDR3 is TGTGCCAGCAGCTTACGGACTAGCGGCCCCTACGAGCAGTACTTC.

The CDR3 protein is CASSLGPSGRSYEQFF. CDR3 bases: TGTGCCAGCAGCTTAGGGCCTAGCGGGAGGAGCTATGAGCAGTTCTTC. The chain couples TRBV7-9 to TRBJ2-1; 11 bases map to TRBD2. V trimming: 1 base; J trimming: 8 bases; junction bases outside the gene matches: 7. Germline CDR1 reads SEHNR; CDR2 reads FQNEAQ (reference sequence). The CDR3 covers 16 residues.

The J gene is TRBJ1-4, the V gene TRBV6-1; D might be TRBD1 (5 bases). Germline-derived CDR1 and CDR2 are MNHNS and SASEGT. This CDR3 has 15 amino acids. V was trimmed by 8 bases and J by 5 bases, leaving 18 bases between them. CDR3 amino acids: CASRFSGDGNEKLFF. The CDR3 DNA is TGTGCCAGCCGGTTCTCGGGGGATGGAAATGAAAAACTGTTTTTT.

The chain uses TRBV7-2 and TRBJ1-2; D not certain. Trimming stripped 1 base from V and 6 bases from J, with 15 bases between. This CDR3 comprises 15 residues. Germline V gives CDR1 SGHTA, CDR2 FQGNSA. The CDR3 protein is CASSLVPFNVNGYTF. The CDR3 DNA sequence: TGTGCCAGCAGCTTAGTCCCTTTTAACGTCAATGGCTACACCTTC.

The V gene is TRBV7-2, the J gene TRBJ2-7; D could derive from TRBD1 or TRBD2 (6 bases each). In germline, CDR1 is SGHTA, CDR2 FQGNSA. CDR3 size: 14 residues. Trimming left V 1 base short and J 6 bases short, with 13 bases between. CDR3 region: CASSLVGGSLEQYF. CDR3 DNA sequence: TGTGCCAGCAGCTTAGTAGGGGGGAGTCTCGAGCAGTACTTC.

V and J are TRBV10-1 and TRBJ2-7; D perhaps matches TRBD1 (7 bases). Germline values: CDR1 WNHNN, CDR2 SYGVQD (reference sequence). The V end lost 6 bases, the J end lost 4 bases, and 25 bases lay between the germline ends. The CDR3 has 17 residues. CDR3 residues: CASSDRGRGAHSYEQYF. DNA of the CDR3: TGCGCCAGCAGCGACCGGGGCAGGGGGGCCCACTCGTACGAGCAGTACTTC.

This chain connects TRBV5-6 to TRBJ1-1; D gene ambiguous. Germline CDR1 is SGHDT and CDR2 is YYEEEE. V was clipped by 4 bases and J by 0 bases, with 19 bases between them. The CDR3 extends over 17 amino acids. The CDR3 nucleotides read TGTGCCAGCAGCCCCCTGAGCGAAAGTGCCATGAACACTGAAGCTTTCTTT. This codes for CASSPLSESAMNTEAFF.

This sequence joins TRBV5-4 and TRBJ2-1; D remains ambiguous. This CDR3 comprises 16 residues. Deletions cut 0 bases from V and 0 bases from J, with 10 bases between. Germline V gives CDR1 SGHNT, CDR2 YYREEE (reference sequence). CDR3 nucleotides: TGTGCCAGCAGCTTGGGCAGGACGAGCTCCTACAATGAGCAGTTCTTC. Translation gives CASSLGRTSSYNEQFF. Combining the CDR3 with reference TRBV5-4 and TRBJ2-1 gives the whole variable domain ETGVTQSPTHLIKTRGQQVTLRCSSQSGHNTVSWYQQALGQGPQFIFQYYREEENGRGNFPPRFSGLQFPNYSSELNVNALELDDSALYLCASSLGRTSSYNEQFFGPGTRLTVL.

The rearrangement joins TRBV5-1 to TRBJ2-7; no firm D call. The CDR3 loop spans 14 amino acids. The V and J ends lost 2 bases and 0 bases respectively, with 9 bases between them. CDR1 and CDR2 (germline): SGHRS, YFSETQ. The CDR3 DNA follows: TGCGCCAGCAGCTTTTATTCCCCCTCCTACGAGCAGTACTTC. As protein: CASSFYSPSYEQYF.

The V gene is TRBV7-2, the J gene TRBJ2-7, with TRBD2 matching over 15 bases. CDR3 length: 15 amino acids. Germline lookup yields CDR1 SGHTA and CDR2 FQGNSA. The V and J ends lost 4 bases and 6 bases, in that order; junction bases with no gene match: 4. In nucleotides, the CDR3 is TGTGCCAGCAGCTCGGGACTAGCGGGAGGCGGCGAGCAGTACTTC. The encoded protein is CASSSGLAGGGEQYF.

The V gene is TRBV19, the J gene TRBJ2-1, with D possibly TRBD2 on 5 matching bases. CDR1 and CDR2 (germline): LNHDA, SQIVND (reference sequence). The length of the CDR3 is 16 residues. V gave up 5 bases and J gave up 9 bases, with 23 bases separating them. The DNA of the CDR3 is TGTGCCAGTAGTTCCCAACCCTCCGGGGTAGGAGGTGAGCAGTTCTTC. Translation gives CASSSQPSGVGGEQFF.

V gene TRBV19 combines with J gene TRBJ2-5; maybe TRBD2 (7 bases). V lost 8 bases to trimming and J lost 1 base, with 23 bases between them. Germline-derived CDR1 and CDR2 are LNHDA and SQIVND (reference sequence). This CDR3 comprises 17 residues. This CDR3 is CASGGREGTTFQETQYF. The CDR3 DNA reads as TGTGCCAGTGGGGGCAGGGAAGGGACTACATTCCAAGAGACCCAGTACTTC.

This chain joins TRBV30 and TRBJ2-3; 11 positions agree with TRBD2. V shed 2 bases, J shed 0 bases, and the junction held 7 bases outside the gene matches. The CDR3 totals 17 residues. Germline-derived CDR1 and CDR2 are GTSNPN and SVGIG (reference sequence). The CDR3 DNA is TGTGCCTGGAGTAAACCGGGACTAGCGGCTAGCACAGATACGCAGTATTTT. It specifies CAWSKPGLAASTDTQYF.

The V call is TRBV30, the J call TRBJ2-7; 8 positions agree with TRBD2. Germline V gene lookup returns CDR1 GTSNPN and CDR2 SVGIG (reference sequence). The length of the CDR3 is 14 residues. V was clipped by 3 bases and J by 3 bases; unmatched bases: 7. The CDR3 sequence is CAWREGTRGYEQYF. CDR3 nucleotide sequence: TGTGCCTGGAGGGAGGGGACTAGGGGCTACGAGCAGTACTTC.

The rearrangement links TRBV25-1 to TRBJ1-6; the match to TRBD1 covers 8 bases. The V gene end was trimmed by 4 bases and the J gene end by 13 bases; junction bases not matched to a gene: 3. The CDR3 is 12 residues long. Germline-derived CDR1 and CDR2 are MGHDK and SYGVNS. The CDR3, as DNA: TGTGCCAGCAGTGTAGACAGGGGTCCCCTCCACTTT. Translating it yields CASSVDRGPLHF.

V gene TRBV7-2 combines with J gene TRBJ2-3; possible D gene TRBD2, 6 bases. Per germline, CDR1 SGHTA and CDR2 FQGNSA. Trimming took 5 bases from V and 2 from J, leaving 20 bases between them. The CDR3 length is 17 residues. The CDR3 protein is CASSIRRAGLHTDTQYF. Written as DNA, the CDR3 is TGTGCCAGCAGCATCCGACGGGCGGGGTTACACACAGATACGCAGTATTTT.

Here the CDR3 DNA reads TGCGCCAGCAGCTGGACAGGAAACCTGAACACTGAAGCTTTCTTT. It is translated as CASSWTGNLNTEAFF. The rearrangement joins TRBV5-1 to TRBJ1-1; 7 nucleotides match TRBD1. Germline V lookup: CDR1 SGHRS, CDR2 YFSETQ. The CDR3 is 15 amino acids. Trimming took 3 bases from V and 0 from J; bases not matched to a gene: 5. Looking up the rest from reference TRBV5-1 and TRBJ1-1 gives the full variable domain: KAGVTQTPRYLIKTRGQQVTLSCSPISGHRSVSWYQQTPGQGLQFLFEYFSETQRNKGNFPGRFSGRQFSNSRSEMNVSTLELGDSALYLCASSWTGNLNTEAFFGQGTRLTVV.

The rearrangement links TRBV6-5 to TRBJ1-5; 10 bases agree with TRBD1. V dropped 6 bases and J dropped 5; count of bases not matched to a gene: 7. The CDR3 runs 15 residues. From germline, CDR1 is MNHEY and CDR2 SVGAGI. The CDR3 is CASRSSGTGDQPQHF. The CDR3 DNA follows: TGTGCCAGCAGGTCTTCCGGGACAGGGGATCAGCCCCAGCATTTT.

This clone was observed a single time. The chain is built from TRBV10-1 and TRBJ2-1; TRBD1 aligns across 9 bases. The CDR3 runs 15 residues. V trimming: 5 bases; J trimming: 8 bases; junction bases outside the gene matches: 10. Germline V gives CDR1 WNHNN, CDR2 SYGVQD (reference sequence). CDR3 DNA sequence: TGCGCCAGCAGTCGAGAGGGGACAGGGATCTATGAGCAGTTCTTC. Its translation is CASSREGTGIYEQFF.

The CDR3 region has the DNA TGTGCCAGCAGTCCCCCGACCGGTCTTCGGGTCAATGAGCAGTTCTTC. It codes for CASSPPTGLRVNEQFF. The V and J genes are TRBV27 and TRBJ2-1; D ambiguous. This CDR3 is built from 16 residues. V was shortened by 5 bases and J by 6 bases, with 20 bases between the two germline ends. In germline, CDR1 is MNHEY, CDR2 SMNVEV (reference sequence).

The chain has TRBV5-1 and TRBJ1-2; D gene uncertain. CDR1 and CDR2 from the germline V gene are SGHRS and YFSETQ. The CDR3 totals 13 residues. The germline V and J ends were trimmed by 1 base and 6 bases, with 10 bases remaining between them. DNA of the CDR3: TGCGCCAGCAGCTTGTATGCAAGTAATGGCTACACCTTC. Protein: CASSLYASNGYTF. The variable domain in full, with the rest retrieved from reference TRBV5-1 and TRBJ1-2, is KAGVTQTPRYLIKTRGQQVTLSCSPISGHRSVSWYQQTPGQGLQFLFEYFSETQRNKGNFPGRFSGRQFSNSRSEMNVSTLELGDSALYLCASSLYASNGYTFGSGTRLTVV.